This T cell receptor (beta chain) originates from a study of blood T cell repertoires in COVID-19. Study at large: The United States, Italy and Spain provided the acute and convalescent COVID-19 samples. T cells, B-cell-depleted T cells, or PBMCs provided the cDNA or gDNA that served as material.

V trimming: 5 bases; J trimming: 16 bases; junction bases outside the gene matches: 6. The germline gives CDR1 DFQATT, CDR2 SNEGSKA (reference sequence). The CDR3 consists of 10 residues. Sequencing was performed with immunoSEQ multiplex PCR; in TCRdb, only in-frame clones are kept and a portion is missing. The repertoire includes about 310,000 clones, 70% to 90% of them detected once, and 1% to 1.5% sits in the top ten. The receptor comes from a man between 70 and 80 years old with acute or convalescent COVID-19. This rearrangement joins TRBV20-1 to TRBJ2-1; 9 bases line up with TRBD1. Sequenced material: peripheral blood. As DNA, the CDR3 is TGCAGTGCTTCAAAGGGACAGGGATTCTTC. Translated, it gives CSASKGQGFF.